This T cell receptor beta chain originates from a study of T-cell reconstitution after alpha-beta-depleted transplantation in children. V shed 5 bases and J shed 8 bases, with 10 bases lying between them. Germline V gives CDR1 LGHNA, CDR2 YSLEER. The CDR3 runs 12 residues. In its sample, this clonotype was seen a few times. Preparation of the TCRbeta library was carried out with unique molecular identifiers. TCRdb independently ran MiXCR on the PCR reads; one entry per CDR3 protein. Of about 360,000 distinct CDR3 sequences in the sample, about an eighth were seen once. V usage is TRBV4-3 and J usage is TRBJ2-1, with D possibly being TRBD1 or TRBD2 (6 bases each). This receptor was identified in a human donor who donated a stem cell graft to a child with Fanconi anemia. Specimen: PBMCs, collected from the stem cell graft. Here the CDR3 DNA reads TGCGCCAGCAGCGACGGGGGCGATGAGCAGTTCTTC. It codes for CASSDGGDEQFF.